This TCR beta chain was recovered during a study of tumor T cells in aggressive B-cell lymphoma. The CDR3 spans 13 residues. J was trimmed by 5 bases and V by 5 bases; bases with no gene match: 3. Germline V lookup: CDR1 MDHEN, CDR2 SYDVKM. Comments on this clone: Other nucleotide sequences from this sample produce the same CDR3.

Clones were sequenced by immunoSEQ multiplex PCR, and TCRdb holds only the in-frame ones, with some missing. The sample has fewer than 2,000 clones, roughly 86% seen once. The sample was tumor tissue. The chain has TRBV28 and TRBJ1-1; 9 nucleotides line up with TRBD1. This TCR was sampled from an adult with diffuse large B cell lymphoma. The CDR3 region is CASSIGTGTEAFF. The CDR3 DNA follows: TGTGCCAGCAGTATCGGGACAGGGACTGAAGCTTTCTTT.